These 29 T cell receptor beta chains originate from one sample sequenced in a study of PD-1 blockade in classical Hodgkin lymphoma. Profiled with immunoSEQ multiplex PCR; TCRdb holds only in-frame clones, not every one. This table holds over 50,000 clones, more than 75% found once. The time point denotes: cycle 4 day 1 (C4D1), after 5 to 7 weeks of nivolumab. Relapse after autologous stem cell transplantation occurred in every patient, and brentuximab vedotin exposure varied. This specimen consisted of peripheral blood mononuclear cells (PBMCs), obtained before the fourth cycle of nivolumab. All receptors derive from a human donor with classical Hodgkin lymphoma.

V gene TRBV6-1 combines with J gene TRBJ2-3; tentative D call: TRBD2 (6 bases). The germline CDR1 and CDR2 sequences are MNHNS and SASEGT. V lost 0 bases and J lost 1, with 26 bases in between. The length of the CDR3 is 21 residues. The CDR3 spells CASSEALASVIPTFRTDTQYF. The CDR3 DNA follows: TGTGCCAGCAGTGAAGCCCTGGCTAGCGTGATCCCCACCTTCCGCACAGATACGCAGTATTTT.

The chain combines TRBV27 with TRBJ2-1; D remains unclear. The CDR3 consists of 12 residues. Between the trimmed V and J ends, which lost 5 bases and 10 bases, there was a span of 12 bases. Germline lookup yields CDR1 MNHEY and CDR2 SMNVEV (reference sequence). This CDR3 is CASSPRSDEQFF. The CDR3 DNA reads as TGTGCCAGCAGTCCCCGTAGTGACGAGCAGTTCTTC.

This chain connects TRBV7-9 to TRBJ1-3; 9 nucleotides agree with TRBD1. The ends lost 5 bases at V and 8 bases at J; junction bases unmatched: 7. The V gene's germline CDR1 is SEHNR and CDR2 FQNEAQ (reference sequence). This CDR3 spans 14 amino acids. The CDR3 DNA reads as TGTGCCAGCAGCGAAACGGACAGGGGACACACCATATATTTT. Protein: CASSETDRGHTIYF.

The chain links TRBV28 to TRBJ1-2; TRBD1 matches at 8 bases. The CDR3 extends over 15 amino acids. Germline V gives CDR1 MDHEN, CDR2 SYDVKM. J gave up 2 bases and V 5 bases, and 7 bases lay outside the gene matches. The chain's CDR3 is CASSASGGGNYGYTF. CDR3 bases: TGTGCCAGCAGTGCCTCAGGGGGCGGGAACTATGGCTACACCTTC.

The J gene is TRBJ2-1, the V gene TRBV15; D is unclear. The CDR3 extends over 12 amino acids. V lost 0 bases, J lost 10 bases, and 7 bases lay in between. Germline loops: CDR1 LNHNV, CDR2 YYDKDF (reference sequence). CDR3 protein: CATSRDYQEQFF. The CDR3 DNA follows: TGTGCCACCAGCAGAGATTACCAGGAGCAGTTCTTC. Drawing the rest from reference TRBV15 and TRBJ2-1, the complete variable domain is DAMVIQNPRYQVTQFGKPVTLSCSQTLNHNVMYWYQQKSSQAPKLLFHYYDKDFNNEADTPDNFQSRRPNTSFCFLDIRSPGLGDTAMYLCATSRDYQEQFFGPGTRLTVL.

The chain recombines TRBV10-3 with TRBJ2-1; 12 positions match TRBD2. In germline, CDR1 is ENHRY, CDR2 SYGVKD. The trim removed 3 bases at V and 5 bases at J, leaving 2 bases unmatched. The length of the CDR3 is 15 residues. This chain's CDR3 is CAISDWTSGDNEQFF. In DNA, the CDR3 is TGTGCCATCAGTGACTGGACTAGCGGGGACAATGAGCAGTTCTTC.

The rearrangement links TRBV19 to TRBJ1-4, with D uncertain. The CDR3 covers 15 residues. V shed 5 bases and J shed 4 bases, with 14 bases lying between them. Per the germline V gene, CDR1 is LNHDA and CDR2 is SQIVND (reference sequence). CDR3: CASSLSTNLNEKLFF. The CDR3 DNA follows: TGTGCCAGTAGTCTCTCGACCAACCTTAATGAAAAACTGTTTTTT.

This clone was recorded a few times. V usage is TRBV5-1 and J usage is TRBJ2-3; D perhaps matches TRBD1 (6 bases). CDR1 and CDR2 from the germline V gene are SGHRS and YFSETQ. There are 14 residues in the CDR3. Trimming shortened V by 2 bases and J by 5 bases, and 12 bases separated the two germline ends. The CDR3 loop is CASSFLTGRDTQYF. CDR3 nucleotide sequence: TGCGCCAGCAGCTTCCTAACAGGGAGAGATACGCAGTATTTT.

The J gene is TRBJ2-2, the V gene TRBV27; D is possibly TRBD2 (5 bases). Germline V gives CDR1 MNHEY, CDR2 SMNVEV (reference sequence). The CDR3 length is 12 residues. The V and J ends lost 6 bases and 5 bases respectively, with 7 bases between them. The CDR3 sequence: CASRRGTGELFF. The CDR3 DNA sequence: TGTGCCAGCAGACGAGGGACCGGGGAGCTGTTTTTT.

The gene calls are TRBV15 and TRBJ1-5; TRBD1 matches 9 bases. V shed 0 bases and J 2 bases; nucleotides not matched to a gene: 8. The CDR3 spans 18 residues. In germline, CDR1 is LNHNV, CDR2 YYDKDF (reference sequence). CDR3 DNA: TGTGCCACCAGCAGAGATATCGGGACAGGGCAAGGCAATCAGCCCCAGCATTTT. It specifies CATSRDIGTGQGNQPQHF.

The chain has TRBV6-1 and TRBJ1-1, with D perhaps matching TRBD1 (6 bases). From germline, CDR1 is MNHNS and CDR2 SASEGT. Trimming took 4 bases from V and 0 from J, leaving 15 bases between them. This CDR3 region has 16 residues. DNA of the CDR3: TGTGCCAGCAGTGCGAGAGGGGGGATCATGAACACTGAAGCTTTCTTT. Its translation is CASSARGGIMNTEAFF.

This chain uses TRBV7-9 with TRBJ1-4; 8 positions agree with TRBD1. The CDR3 contains 14 residues. V gave up 5 bases and J gave up 6 bases; unmatched junction bases: 5. Germline loops: CDR1 SEHNR, CDR2 FQNEAQ (reference sequence). The CDR3 DNA follows: TGTGCCAGCAGCCCCGACAGGGGATATGAAAAACTGTTTTTT. Amino acid sequence: CASSPDRGYEKLFF.

The chain couples TRBV19 to TRBJ2-2, with 7 bases aligning to TRBD1. Trimming at V came to 3 bases and at J to 1 base, leaving 5 bases not matched to a gene. The CDR3 has 16 residues. The germline gives CDR1 LNHDA, CDR2 SQIVND (reference sequence). The CDR3 loop reads CASSIAGTVNTGELFF. The DNA for the CDR3 is TGTGCCAGTAGTATTGCCGGGACAGTGAACACCGGGGAGCTGTTTTTT.

This clone was counted once. The chain links TRBV15 to TRBJ1-5; a weak D match, TRBD1 (5 bases). The CDR3 has 14 amino acids. Germline CDR1 reads LNHNV; CDR2 reads YYDKDF (reference sequence). The V and J ends lost 2 bases and 7 bases respectively, with 12 bases between them. The CDR3 DNA follows: TGTGCCACCAGCAGAAGAGGGGCTGGGCAGCCCCAGCATTTT. Translating it yields CATSRRGAGQPQHF.

The CDR3 protein is CASSKVYGPYEQYF. The CDR3 DNA follows: TGTGCCAGTAGTAAGGTCTACGGGCCGTACGAGCAGTACTTC. The chain carries TRBV19 and TRBJ2-7, with no clear D. The germline CDR1 and CDR2 sequences are LNHDA and SQIVND (reference sequence). This CDR3 has 14 amino acids. V was trimmed by 4 bases and J by 4 bases, leaving 14 bases between them.

V gene TRBV11-1 combines with J gene TRBJ2-1, with 10 bases that match TRBD2. CDR1 is SGHAT, CDR2 FQDESV, per germline (reference sequence). Germline trimming cut 5 bases from V and 3 bases from J; bases unmatched to any gene: 4. This CDR3 has 15 amino acids. The CDR3 DNA is TGTGCCAGCAGCCCACTAGCGGGGCTCTACAATGAGCAGTTCTTC. Its protein is CASSPLAGLYNEQFF.

The chain links TRBV27 to TRBJ1-2; tentative D call: TRBD1 (5 bases). Germline CDR1 MNHEY, CDR2 SMNVEV (reference sequence). Trimming cost V 0 bases and J 8 bases, with 10 bases left between them. This CDR3 has 13 amino acids. The CDR3 sequence is CASSLSRGVGYTF. Here the CDR3 DNA reads TGTGCCAGCAGTTTATCTCGGGGGGTGGGCTACACCTTC.

The chain recombines TRBV9 with TRBJ2-3, with 7 bases lining up with TRBD1. CDR3 size: 17 residues. V shed 0 bases and J 1 base; nucleotides not matched to a gene: 8. The V gene's germline CDR1 is SGDLS and CDR2 YYNGEE. CDR3 in amino acids: CASSVDRGTEGTDTQYF. CDR3 DNA: TGTGCCAGCAGCGTAGACCGAGGGACAGAGGGCACAGATACGCAGTATTTT.

The chain employs TRBV5-4 and TRBJ2-1; D not resolved. This CDR3 has 12 amino acids. Germline values: CDR1 SGHNT, CDR2 YYREEE (reference sequence). The V gene lost 0 bases and the J gene lost 12 bases, with 10 bases spanning the gap. The CDR3, as DNA: TGTGCCAGCAGCTTGGGCAGTCGGCGGCAGTTCTTC. Translating it yields CASSLGSRRQFF.

This clone was observed a single time. V usage is TRBV2 and J usage is TRBJ2-7, with TRBD2 as a possible D gene (6 bases). CDR3 length: 14 amino acids. Germline V gene data show CDR1 as SNHLY and CDR2 as FYNNEI. Trimming pared 6 bases from V and 4 bases from J, leaving 16 bases between. The CDR3 DNA sequence: TGTGCCAGCAGGAGTGGGTCCGGGGGATACGAGCAGTACTTC. This sequence encodes CASRSGSGGYEQYF.

The rearrangement joins TRBV29-1 to TRBJ1-1; D call uncertain. The germline gives CDR1 SQVTM, CDR2 ANQGSEA. The V and J ends lost 7 bases and 8 bases respectively, with 11 bases between them. The CDR3 covers 10 residues. The CDR3 nucleotides are TGCAGCGGGATCGGTTCAGAAGCTTTCTTT. This gives the protein CSGIGSEAFF. Full variable domain (missing parts from reference TRBV29-1 and TRBJ1-1): SAVISQKPSRDICQRGTSLTIQCQVDSQVTMMFWYRQQPGQSLTLIATANQGSEATYESGFVIDKFPISRPNLTFSTLTVSNMSPEDSSIYLCSGIGSEAFFGQGTRLTVV.

The chain couples TRBV14 to TRBJ2-5; maybe TRBD2 (6 bases). From germline, CDR1 is SGHDN and CDR2 FVKESK. The ends were cut back, 4 bases at V and 5 bases at J, with 17 bases in the middle. The CDR3 sequence is 15 residues long. CDR3 residues: CASSRAGMVRETQYF. Here the CDR3 DNA reads TGTGCCAGCAGCCGCGCGGGAATGGTCAGGGAGACCCAGTACTTC.

The V call is TRBV18, the J call TRBJ2-3; D might be TRBD1 (7 bases). CDR1 KGHSH and CDR2 LQKENI come from the germline V gene. The CDR3 runs 18 residues. The V gene lost 4 bases and the J gene lost 5 bases, with 25 bases spanning the gap. CDR3: CASSQTGIQRQGGDTQYF. CDR3 sequence (DNA): TGTGCCAGCTCACAGACAGGGATCCAGCGCCAGGGGGGAGATACGCAGTATTTT.

The chain links TRBV19 to TRBJ2-7; TRBD1 matches 9 bases. The junction had 14 bases not matched to a gene; V was cut back by 5 bases and J by 0 bases. From germline, CDR1 is LNHDA and CDR2 SQIVND (reference sequence). The length of the CDR3 is 18 residues. CDR3 residues: CASSRSGGDRASSYEQYF. Here the CDR3 DNA reads TGTGCCAGTAGTCGCTCTGGGGGGGACAGGGCCAGCTCCTACGAGCAGTACTTC.

J is TRBJ2-7 and V is TRBV28; D is unclear. CDR3 length equals 14 residues. Deletions cut 5 bases from V and 2 bases from J, with 13 bases between. Germline V gives CDR1 MDHEN, CDR2 SYDVKM. This CDR3 reads CASSLHRHPYEQYF. Here the CDR3 DNA reads TGTGCCAGCAGTCTTCACCGACATCCCTACGAGCAGTACTTC.

The chain recombines TRBV27 with TRBJ1-5, with a weak D call TRBD1 (6 bases). CDR1 and CDR2 (germline): MNHEY, SMNVEV (reference sequence). The CDR3 sequence is 15 residues long. V was pared by 0 bases and J by 6 bases, with 12 bases between. This chain's CDR3 is CASSLSGALFQPQHF. The CDR3 DNA follows: TGTGCCAGCAGTTTATCGGGGGCTCTTTTTCAGCCCCAGCATTTT.

This clone was detected once. The chain has TRBV2 and TRBJ2-5, with TRBD2 matching over 9 bases. This CDR3 is built from 15 residues. Germline CDR1 reads SNHLY; CDR2 reads FYNNEI. Trimming at V came to 1 base and at J to 5 bases, leaving 5 bases not matched to a gene. CDR3 in DNA: TGTGCCAGCAGTGAAGAGGCGGGAGGGGTCGAGACCCAGTACTTC. Translation: CASSEEAGGVETQYF.

The chain is built from TRBV5-6 and TRBJ2-3, with unresolved D. CDR1 and CDR2 from the germline V gene are SGHDT and YYEEEE. The CDR3 has 15 residues. Trimming removed 6 bases from V and 4 bases from J, with 18 bases in between. The CDR3 loop is CASTISFKSADTQYF. DNA of the CDR3: TGTGCCAGCACCATCTCCTTTAAAAGCGCAGATACGCAGTATTTT.

The chain is built from TRBV5-4 and TRBJ2-2; TRBD2 matches 10 bases. Germline CDR1 and CDR2: SGHNT and YYREEE (reference sequence). The CDR3 sequence is 17 residues long. Trimming took 0 bases from V and 0 from J; bases not matched to a gene: 2. CDR3 DNA: TGTGCCAGCAGCTTGGGAGCGGGGGGGGCGAACACCGGGGAGCTGTTTTTT. Translated, it gives CASSLGAGGANTGELFF.